This T cell receptor (beta chain) came from a study of blood T cell repertoires in COVID-19. Produced via immunoSEQ multiplex PCR; TCRdb's table is partial and in-frame only. The sample contains roughly 180,000 clones, about 85% of which appear only once. The CDR3 has 15 amino acids. Germline CDR1 and CDR2: LGHNA and YNFKEQ. Trimming cost V 1 base and J 3 bases; bases outside gene matches: 6. This rearrangement joins TRBV4-2 to TRBJ2-7, with 7 nucleotides matching TRBD2. The TCR was taken from a woman between 25 and 40 years old who had recovered from COVID-19. The material sequenced was PBMCs or T cells enriched from blood (not recorded which). Here the CDR3 DNA reads TGTGCCAGCAGCCAAGGTGCGCCGGGGGGCTACGAGCAGTACTTC. Translated: CASSQGAPGGYEQYF.